These T cell receptor beta chains were read from a single sample in a study of OX40 agonist ivuxolimab in advanced cancers. Sequencing was performed with immunoSEQ multiplex PCR; in TCRdb, only in-frame clones are kept and a portion is missing. Of some 51,000 clones in the sample, approximately 86% are singletons; the top ten hold 10% to 15%. The sample consisted of CD4+ or CD8+ T cells sorted from blood, taken in a trial of the OX40 agonist ivuxolimab. Receptor source: an adult with an advanced solid tumor such as melanoma, head and neck, liver or kidney cancer. Both conserved end residues are part of each CDR3. D genes are given only for firm matches. Only part of the rows carry a size: once, few, many, or a class if the clone is expanded.

V	J	D	size	CDR3
TRBV7-6	TRBJ1-4	.	.	CASSLNPDLGSQLFF
TRBV9	TRBJ1-1	.	.	CASSGRWNTEAFF
TRBV29-1	TRBJ2-7	.	.	CSVEQATSYEQYF
TRBV15	TRBJ1-4	.	.	CATDRSGTQSMELFF
TRBV29-1	TRBJ1-3	TRBD1	.	CSVDPGTGDDGNTIYF
TRBV7-2	TRBJ1-6	.	.	CASRLLPAPSPLHF
TRBV13	TRBJ2-7	.	.	CASSRHDYEQYF
TRBV11-3	TRBJ1-2	.	.	CASSPKWGPERYGYTF
TRBV5-6	TRBJ1-1	.	once	CASSSEEGRDGRITEAFF
TRBV4-2	TRBJ1-4	.	.	CASGGRGLFF
TRBV4-3	TRBJ1-5	.	few	CASSQDGAGFQPQHF
TRBV5-8	TRBJ2-7	.	.	CASSFGSTYEQYF
TRBV6-6	TRBJ1-3	.	.	CASSYTTGNTIYF
TRBV9	TRBJ2-3	TRBD2	.	CASSTLAGPTDTQYF
TRBV15	TRBJ2-2	.	medium-sized	CATSRATGTGELFF
TRBV11-2	TRBJ1-3	.	.	CASSSYRDRDSWGTIYF
TRBV9	TRBJ2-7	.	.	CASSDNPGDLSYEQYF
TRBV6-5	TRBJ1-1	.	many	CASIHGVRAFF
TRBV7-9	TRBJ2-3	.	.	CASSLGSSGTQYF
TRBV6-1	TRBJ2-7	.	.	CASSEVQNTYEQYF
TRBV7-9	TRBJ2-7	TRBD1	.	CASSPRTGVGAYEQYF